This T cell receptor (beta chain) appears in the sequencing data of a study of OX40 agonist ivuxolimab in advanced cancers. Study-level points and caveats: The work left the antigen specificity of expanded peripheral T cells undetermined.

V lost 7 bases and J lost 3, with 16 bases in between. Germline V CDR1 and CDR2: LNHDA, SQIVND (reference sequence). This CDR3 region has 15 residues. Points on this clone: The antigen remains unidentified.

Clones were read by immunoSEQ multiplex PCR, and TCRdb kept only the in-frame ones, dropping some. This sample carries roughly 120,000 clones, roughly 89% of them seen once, and the ten largest clones take about 0.3%. This receptor was obtained from an adult with an advanced solid tumor such as melanoma, head and neck, liver or kidney cancer. The chain recombines TRBV19 with TRBJ1-5, with D tentatively TRBD1 (5 bases). The source was CD4+ or CD8+ T cells sorted from blood, collected in a trial of the OX40 agonist ivuxolimab. Here the CDR3 DNA reads TGTGCCAGTACCAGGGTTGGAGGGCCCAATCAGCCCCAGCATTTT. This encodes CASTRVGGPNQPQHF. The complete variable domain, with remaining parts taken from reference TRBV19 and TRBJ1-5, reads DGGITQSPKYLFRKEGQNVTLSCEQNLNHDAMYWYRQDPGQGLRLIYYSQIVNDFQKGDIAEGYSVSREKKESFPLTVTSAQKNPTAFYLCASTRVGGPNQPQHFGDGTRLSIL.